This TCR beta chain was observed in a study of cytomegalovirus exposure and HLA in healthy donors. Points from the study as a whole: The tendency of first-cohort TCR clusters to co-occur in the 120 validation repertoires was identified by a subsequent analysis.

V dropped 5 bases and J dropped 5 bases, with 10 bases sitting between them. CDR1 is SGHRS, CDR2 YFSETQ, per germline. The CDR3 spans 13 residues. This table comes from immunoSEQ multiplex PCR, and its TCRdb copy is limited to in-frame clones, with some not included. The sample lists about 47,000 clones, around nine tenths seen once, with over 5.5% in the top ten. Points on this clone: Its antigen is unknown.

The donors were members of the validation cohort, which comprised approximately 120 subjects and was separate from the first cohort of roughly 700 subjects. This chain links TRBV5-1 with TRBJ2-2; D not certain. This sequence was found in a young man in good health and CMV-seronegative. The sequenced material came from PBMCs. The CDR3, as DNA: TGCGCCAGCAGTCTCGGGTTAACCGGGGAGCTGTTTTTT. Amino acid sequence: CASSLGLTGELFF.